This T cell receptor (beta chain) appears in the sequencing data of a study of T cells in Graves' hyperthyroidism and ophthalmopathy. Study results and caveats: Classification by a 13 V-J model distinguished ophthalmopathy from stable hyperthyroidism. Most clonotypes expanded in the thyroid (above 0.001) were also present in blood.

Diagnosis rested on symptoms, serum thyroxine and TRAb, thyroid ultrasound, and orbital computed tomography. The CDR3 contains 13 residues. J was trimmed by 4 bases and V by 7 bases; bases with no gene match: 8. The V gene's germline CDR1 is DFQATT and CDR2 SNEGSKA (reference sequence). This clonotype has only a few counts. What it binds is not known. Amplified TCR beta CDR3 regions came from RNA transcripts. First-round RT-PCR of the TCR CDR3 relied on the HTBI primer set. TCRdb called the multiplex PCR reads again in MiXCR, with one record for every CDR3 protein. The table records around 660,000 distinct CDR3 sequences, nearly 45% of them present only once.

The TCR sequence derives from an adult man with Graves' disease, either hyperthyroidism or ophthalmopathy (not recorded which). Material for sequencing was peripheral blood or thyroid tissue (not recorded which). V is TRBV20-1 and J is TRBJ2-7; 9 bases align to TRBD1. The CDR3 reads CSVTGQGRYEQYF. The DNA for the CDR3 is TGCAGTGTTACTGGACAGGGGAGGTACGAGCAGTACTTC.